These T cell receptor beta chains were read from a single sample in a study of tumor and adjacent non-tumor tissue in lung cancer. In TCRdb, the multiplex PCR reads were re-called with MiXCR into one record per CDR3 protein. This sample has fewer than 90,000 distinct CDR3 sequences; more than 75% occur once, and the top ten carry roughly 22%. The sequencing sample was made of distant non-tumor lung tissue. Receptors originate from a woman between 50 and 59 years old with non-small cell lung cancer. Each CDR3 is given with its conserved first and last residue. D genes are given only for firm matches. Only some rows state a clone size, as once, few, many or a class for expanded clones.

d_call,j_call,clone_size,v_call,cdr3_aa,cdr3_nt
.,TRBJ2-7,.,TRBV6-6,CASSHTGQRTGEQYF,TGTGCCAGCAGCCACACCGGACAGAGAACGGGCGAGCAGTACTTC
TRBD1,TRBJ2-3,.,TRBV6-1,CASSSTSGQGADTQYF,TGTGCCAGCAGTTCAACTTCGGGACAGGGAGCAGATACACAGTATTTT
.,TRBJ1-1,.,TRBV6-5,CASSLLRGHTEAFF,TGTGCCAGCAGTCTCCTGAGAGGGCACACTGAAGCTTTCTTT
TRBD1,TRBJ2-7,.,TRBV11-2,CASGTGTGRTYKQYF,TGTGCCAGCGGAACCGGGACAGGGCGCACCTACAAGCAGTACTTC
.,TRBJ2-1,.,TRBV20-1,CSASDQRAEQFF,TGCAGTGCTAGCGATCAGCGGGCCGAGCAGTTCTTC
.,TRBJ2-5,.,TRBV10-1,CASSDGGGTQYF,TGCGCGAGCAGTGATGGGGGAGGGACCCAGTACTTC
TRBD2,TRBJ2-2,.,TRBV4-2,CTGAPGLPNTGELFF,TGTACCGGCGCTCCGGGACTACCGAACACCGGGGAGCTGTTTTTT
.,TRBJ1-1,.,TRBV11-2,CASSFTGRGLREAFF,TGTGCCAGCAGCTTCACTGGCAGGGGACTACGAGAAGCTTTCTTT
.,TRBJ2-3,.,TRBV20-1,CSTISSSSWPTDTQYF,TGCAGTACTATTTCGTCTAGCTCCTGGCCAACAGATACGCAGTATTTT
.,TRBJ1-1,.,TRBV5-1,CPSILLGAGEAFF,.
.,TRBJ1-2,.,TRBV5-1,CASSPPTSNYDYTF,TGCGCCAGCAGCCCTCCGACCTCCAACTATGACTACACCTTC
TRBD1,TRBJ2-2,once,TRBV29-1,CSVQGQGVTRELFF,TGCAGTGTGCAAGGACAGGGTGTCACCAGGGAGCTGTTTTTT
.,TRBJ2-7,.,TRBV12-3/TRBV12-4,CASNPGLGNYEQYF,TGTGCCAGCAACCCGGGATTAGGGAACTACGAGCAGTATTTC
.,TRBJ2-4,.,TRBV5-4,CASSRDRGQAANIQYF,TGTGCCAGCAGCCGAGACCGGGGGCAGGCTGCAAACATTCAGTACTTC
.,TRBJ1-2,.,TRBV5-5,CASTRQGGDTYYGYTF,TGTGCCAGCACCCGACAAGGTGGAGACACGTACTATGGCTACACCTTC
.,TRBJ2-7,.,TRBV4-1,CTSSQGAVYEQYF,TGCACCAGCAGCCAAGGGGCGGTTTACGAGCAGTACTTC
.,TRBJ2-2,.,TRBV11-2,CANSLSRDTGELFF,TGTGCCAACAGCCTTAGTAGGGACACCGGGGAGCTGTTTTTT
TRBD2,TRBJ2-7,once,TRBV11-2,CVSSFGTSASYDQYF,TGTGTCAGCAGCTTCGGGACTAGTGCCTCCTACGACCAGTATTTC
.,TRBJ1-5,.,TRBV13,CASSLQGNNQIQHF,TGTGCCAGCAGCTTACAGGGAAACAACCAGATCCAGCATTTT
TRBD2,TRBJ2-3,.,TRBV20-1,CSARNHGTSTDTHYF,TGCAGTGCTAGAAACCACGGGACTAGCACAGATACGCATTATTTT
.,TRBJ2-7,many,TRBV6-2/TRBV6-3,CASSYGGRGGEQYF,TGTGCCAGCAGTTACGGGGGCAGGGGAGGCGAGCAGTACTTC
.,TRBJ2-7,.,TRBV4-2,CASSQETTSPFSYEQYF,TGTGCCAGCAGCCAAGAAACCACTAGTCCGTTCTCCTACGAGCAGTATTTC
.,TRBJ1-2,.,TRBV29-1,CSVEENGNGYTF,TGCAGCGTTGAAGAGAACGGCAATGGCTACACCTTC
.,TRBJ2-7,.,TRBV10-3,CATAAENYEQYF,TGTGCCACAGCAGCGGAAAACTACGAACAGTACTTC
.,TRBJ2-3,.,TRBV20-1,CSTRDSSGAIGGTDTQYF,TGCAGTACTAGAGATTCCAGCGGAGCAATAGGGGGCACAGATACGCAGTATTTT
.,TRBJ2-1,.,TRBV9,CGSEILGVDEQFF,TGTGGCAGTGAGATCCTTGGTGTCGATGAGCAGTTCTTC
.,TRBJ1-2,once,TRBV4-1,CASSQEPPTVTFNYGYIF,TGCGCCAGCAGCCAAGAGCCACCGACAGTGACTTTTAACTATGGCTACATCTTC
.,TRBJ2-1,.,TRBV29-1,CNAERLSDEQFF,TGCAACGCTGAACGCCTTAGCGATGAGCAGTTCTTC
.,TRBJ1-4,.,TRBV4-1,CASSLPGDLKSNEKLFF,TGCGCCAGCAGCCTTCCAGGGGATCTCAAATCTAATGAAAAACTGTTTTTT
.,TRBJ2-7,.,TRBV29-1,CSVSMDSHEQYF,TGCAGCGTTTCTATGGACTCCCACGAGCAGTACTTC
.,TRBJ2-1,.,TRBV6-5,CVSSYSALLLESEQFF,TGTGTCAGCAGTTACTCGGCTCTACTCCTAGAGAGTGAGCAGTTTTTC
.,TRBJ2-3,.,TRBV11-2,CASSLGSPGDHTQYF,TGTGCCAGCAGCCTAGGATCCCCAGGTGACCATACGCAGTATTTT
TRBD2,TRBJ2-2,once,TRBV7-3,CASSLNPSGNTGELIF,TGTGCCAGCAGCTTAAACCCTAGCGGGAACACCGGGGAGCTGATTTTT
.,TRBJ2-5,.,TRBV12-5,CASGPGAHSHETQYF,TGTGCTAGCGGCCCCGGCGCACACTCCCATGAGACCCAGTACTTC
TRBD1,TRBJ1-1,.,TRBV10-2,CAGSPPPRGLGTEAFF,TGCGCCGGCAGTCCACCCCCCAGGGGGTTAGGGACTGAAGCTTTCTTT
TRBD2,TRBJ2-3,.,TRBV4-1,CASRTSVTNTQYF,TGCGCCAGTCGGACTAGCGTCACAAATACGCAGTATTTT
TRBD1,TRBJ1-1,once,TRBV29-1,CSGAWTGYTEPFF,TGCAGCGGAGCCTGGACAGGGTACACTGAACCTTTCTTT
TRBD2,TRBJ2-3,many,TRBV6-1,CASKLFLAGGRGDTQYF,TGTGCCAGCAAGCTATTTCTAGCGGGAGGACGAGGGGATACGCAGTATTTT
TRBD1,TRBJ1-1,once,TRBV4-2,CASGPRDSPLNTEAFF,TGTGCCAGCGGCCCTCGGGACAGCCCATTGAACACTGAAGCTTTCTTT
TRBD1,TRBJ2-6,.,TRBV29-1,CSVRGLGANILTF,TGCAGCGTCAGGGGGCTCGGGGCCAACATCCTGACTTTC
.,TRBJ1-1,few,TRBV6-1,CASSVGGFIEAYF,TGTGCCAGCAGTGTAGGGGGGTTCATTGAAGCTTACTTT
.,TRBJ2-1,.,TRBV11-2,CASNLETGAEQFF,TGTGCCAGCAACTTAGAGACGGGAGCCGAGCAGTTCTTC
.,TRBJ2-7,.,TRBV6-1,CASSIPLPIRF,TGTGCCAGCAGTATCCCACTTCCTATTCGCTTC
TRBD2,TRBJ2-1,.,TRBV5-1,CASSLGLAAYNEQSF,TGCGCCAGCAGCTTGGGACTAGCGGCGTATAATGAGCAGTCCTTC
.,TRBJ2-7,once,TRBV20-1,CSAPPRDGVYSYEQYF,TGCAGTGCCCCACCAAGAGACGGCGTTTATTCCTACGAGCAGTACTTC
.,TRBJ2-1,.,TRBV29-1,CSTRLNPFDEHFF,TGCAGTACTCGCTTAAATCCCTTCGATGAGCACTTCTTC
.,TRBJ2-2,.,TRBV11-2,CAGNIENTGELFF,TGTGCCGGCAACATCGAGAACACCGGGGAGCTGTTTTTT
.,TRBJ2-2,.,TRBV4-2,CASSQDHTGTGELFF,TGTGCCAGTAGCCAAGATCATACGGGTACGGGGGAGCTGTTTTTT
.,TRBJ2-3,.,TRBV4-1,CASSQGVISGRSDTQYF,TGCGCCAGCAGCCAAGGAGTGATTAGTGGGAGGTCAGATACGCAGTATTTT
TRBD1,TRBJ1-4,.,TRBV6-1,CVSTDHLGGTGNEKLFF,TGTGTCAGCACTGACCACCTCGGCGGGACAGGCAATGAAAAACTGTTTTTT
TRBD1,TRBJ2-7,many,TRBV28,CASSQGQGPYEQYF,TGTGCCAGCAGTCAGGGACAGGGCCCCTACGAGCAGTACTTC
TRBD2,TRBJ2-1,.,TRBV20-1,CSARYYATSGSEQFF,TGTAGTGCTAGGTATTATGCGACTAGCGGGAGTGAGCAGTTCTTC
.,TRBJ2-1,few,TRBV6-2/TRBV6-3,CTSSPGLAGVNDQFF,TGTACCAGCAGCCCCGGGCTAGCCGGTGTAAATGATCAGTTCTTC
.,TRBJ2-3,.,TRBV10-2,CAIRHSDAQYF,TGCGCCATCCGACACTCAGATGCGCAGTATTTT
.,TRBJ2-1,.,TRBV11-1,CASSLNHWDEQLF,TGTGCCAGCAGCTTAAACCACTGGGATGAGCAGTTATTC
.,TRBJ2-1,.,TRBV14,CGSSQGGRYNEQFF,TGTGGCAGCAGCCAAGGGGGGAGGTACAATGAGCAGTTTTTC
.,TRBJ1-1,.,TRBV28,CASMRNETFF,TGTGCCAGCATGAGAAATGAAACATTCTTT
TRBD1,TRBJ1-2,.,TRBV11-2,CASSLDRGPYYGHTF,TGTGCCAGCAGCTTAGACAGGGGGCCTTACTATGGTCACACCTTC
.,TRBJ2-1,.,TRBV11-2,CASTFSGIYNEEFF,TGTGCCAGCACCTTTAGTGGTATCTACAATGAGGAGTTCTTC